The present entry profiles one T cell receptor (beta chain) with its context. Antigen unknown. Vbeta (60) and Jbeta (13) primers were used in the PCR. Clones were read by immunoSEQ multiplex PCR, and TCRdb kept only the in-frame ones, dropping some. The top ten hold roughly 3.2% of the sample, which has around 140,000 clones, roughly four fifths seen once. This entry comes from a study of cytomegalovirus exposure and HLA in healthy donors. This CDR3 is built from 17 residues. Germline V gene sequence: CDR1 SQVTM, CDR2 ANQGSEA. After removal of 6 bases from V and 2 bases from J, the junction contained 13 bases not matched to a gene. Study-wide findings and caveats: Versus the approximately 700-donor mean, an Asian-associated ancestry cluster reportedly showed fewer N-insertions in a later analysis.

The chain combines TRBV29-1 with TRBJ1-1; 12 bases are shared with TRBD1. Sample: PBMCs. This clonotype originated in a man aged 18 to 30 in good health and CMV-seropositive. The CDR3 region has the DNA TGCAGCGTACCCATCGGGGGGACAGGGGGCCTCAACACTGAAGCTTTCTTT. Translating it yields CSVPIGGTGGLNTEAFF.